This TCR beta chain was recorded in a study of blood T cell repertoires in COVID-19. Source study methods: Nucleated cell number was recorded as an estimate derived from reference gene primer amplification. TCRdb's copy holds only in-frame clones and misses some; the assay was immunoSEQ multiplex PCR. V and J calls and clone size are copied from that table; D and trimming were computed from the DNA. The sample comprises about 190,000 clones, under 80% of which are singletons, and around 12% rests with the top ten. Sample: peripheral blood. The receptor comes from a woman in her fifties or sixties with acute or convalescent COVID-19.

The CDR3 is CASSGQFTGYNSPLHF. CDR3 nucleotide sequence: TGTGCCAGTTCAGGACAGTTTACGGGGTATAATTCACCCCTCCACTTT. The chain uses TRBV19 and TRBJ1-6, with D perhaps TRBD1 (6 bases). The CDR3 has 16 amino acids. The germline CDR1 and CDR2 sequences are LNHDA and SQIVND (reference sequence). V lost 8 bases to trimming and J lost 4 bases, with 18 bases between them.